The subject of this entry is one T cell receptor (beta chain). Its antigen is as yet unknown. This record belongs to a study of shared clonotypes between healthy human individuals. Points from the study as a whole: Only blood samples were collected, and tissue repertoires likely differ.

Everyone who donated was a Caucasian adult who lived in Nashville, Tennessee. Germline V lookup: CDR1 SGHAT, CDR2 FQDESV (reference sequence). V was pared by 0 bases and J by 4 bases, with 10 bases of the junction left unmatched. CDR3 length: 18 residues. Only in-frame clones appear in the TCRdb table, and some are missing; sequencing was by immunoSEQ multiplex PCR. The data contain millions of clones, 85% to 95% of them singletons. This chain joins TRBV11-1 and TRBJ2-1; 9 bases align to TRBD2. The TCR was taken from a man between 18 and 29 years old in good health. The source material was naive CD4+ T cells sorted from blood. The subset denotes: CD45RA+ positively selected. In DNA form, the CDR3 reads TGTGCCAGCAGCTTAGCGGAGGGGGGACTAGCTCGGTACAATGAGCAGTTCTTC. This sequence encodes CASSLAEGGLARYNEQFF.